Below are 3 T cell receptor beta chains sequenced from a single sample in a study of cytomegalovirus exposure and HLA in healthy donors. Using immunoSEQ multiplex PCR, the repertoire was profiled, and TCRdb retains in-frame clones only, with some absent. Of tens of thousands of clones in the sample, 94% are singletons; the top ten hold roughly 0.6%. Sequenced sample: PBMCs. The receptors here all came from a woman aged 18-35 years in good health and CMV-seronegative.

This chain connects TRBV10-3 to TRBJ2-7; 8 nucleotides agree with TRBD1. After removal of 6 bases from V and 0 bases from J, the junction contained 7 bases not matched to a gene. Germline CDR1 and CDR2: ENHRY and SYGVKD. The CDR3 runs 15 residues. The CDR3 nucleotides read TGTGCCATCAGGGGACAGGCAAAGAGCTCCTACGAGCAGTACTTC. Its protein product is CAIRGQAKSSYEQYF.

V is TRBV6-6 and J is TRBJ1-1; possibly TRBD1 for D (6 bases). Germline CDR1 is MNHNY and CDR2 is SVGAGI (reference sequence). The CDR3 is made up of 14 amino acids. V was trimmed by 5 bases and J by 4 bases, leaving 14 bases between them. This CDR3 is CASSRSDSRTEAFF. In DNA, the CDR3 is TGTGCCAGCAGTAGATCGGACAGTCGCACTGAAGCTTTCTTT.

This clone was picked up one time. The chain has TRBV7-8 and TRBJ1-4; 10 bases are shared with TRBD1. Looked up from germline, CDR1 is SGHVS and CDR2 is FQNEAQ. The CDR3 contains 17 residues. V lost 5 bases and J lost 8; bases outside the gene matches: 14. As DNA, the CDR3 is TGTGCCAGCAGCCTCTCAAGGGGCGACAGGGGGCGAGAAAAACTGTTTTTT. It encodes CASSLSRGDRGREKLFF.